Listed here are 5 T cell receptor beta chains from one sample, sequenced in a study of T cells after yellow fever vaccination. MiXCR, applied by TCRdb to the 5' RACE reads, yields one record per CDR3 protein. The sample yields a few hundred thousand distinct CDR3 sequences, about a sixth seen once. The sample was PBMCs, taken 5 to 6 days after the first yellow fever vaccination. These receptor sequences come from a man younger than 30 who received the YFV17D yellow fever vaccine.

V and J are TRBV4-1 and TRBJ1-3; D is perhaps TRBD1 (5 bases). This CDR3 spans 14 amino acids. V lost 6 bases, J lost 7 bases, and 16 bases lay in between. Germline CDR1 and CDR2: MGHRA and YSYEKL. The CDR3 DNA is TGCGCCAGCAGTGGGGTTGTGGGGGACAACACCATATATTTT. It translates to CASSGVVGDNTIYF.

This clonotype was detected a few times. The chain is built from TRBV6-1 and TRBJ2-2; D call uncertain. The CDR3 covers 14 residues. Germline values: CDR1 MNHNS, CDR2 SASEGT. V was shortened by 4 bases and J by 0 bases, with 6 bases between the two germline ends. CDR3 protein: CASSVRSNTGELFF. DNA of the CDR3: TGTGCCAGCAGTGTCAGGTCGAACACCGGGGAGCTGTTTTTT.

V gene TRBV4-3 combines with J gene TRBJ2-2, with D possibly being TRBD2 (5 bases). The V gene's germline CDR1 is LGHNA and CDR2 YSLEER. V lost 0 bases and J 1 base, leaving 15 bases between the germline ends. CDR3 length equals 18 residues. CDR3 sequence: CASSQEHLGRGNTGELFF. CDR3 in DNA: TGCGCCAGCAGCCAAGAACATCTAGGACGGGGGAACACCGGGGAGCTGTTTTTT.

The chain employs TRBV29-1 and TRBJ2-1; 8 bases map to TRBD2. V dropped 7 bases and J dropped 9; count of bases not matched to a gene: 8. The CDR3 is 12 residues long. The germline V gene encodes CDR1 SQVTM and CDR2 ANQGSEA. The CDR3 region is CSANSGDGEQFF. The CDR3 DNA follows: TGCAGCGCCAATAGCGGGGATGGTGAGCAGTTCTTC.

V and J are TRBV20-1 and TRBJ1-1; D remains unclear. Germline CDR1 is DFQATT and CDR2 is SNEGSKA (reference sequence). This CDR3 region has 14 residues. Trimming removed 3 bases at V and 4 bases at J, with 15 bases between. CDR3 bases: TGCAGTGCTAGGTCACCCTCTATTTTCACTGAAGCTTTCTTT. Translation: CSARSPSIFTEAFF.